This T cell receptor (beta chain) was recovered during a study of blood T cells in healthy people across ages. On the study more broadly: About one barcoded beta molecule was captured per two T cells (by template switching). Study findings and constraints: Naive CD4+ cells and diversity were both higher in long-lived donors than in aged donors.

This clonotype was observed a handful of times. As yet, its antigen is unknown. Deletions cut 6 bases from V and 6 bases from J, with 12 bases between. CDR1 KGHSH and CDR2 LQKENI come from the germline V gene. The CDR3 extends over 13 amino acids. Russia was home to the donors, healthy Caucasian individuals aged roughly 6 to 90. Alongside a J-beta primer mix, a sample-barcoded 5' primer served in a second PCR lasting about 7 to 11 cycles. In TCRdb, the 5' RACE reads were re-called with MiXCR into one record per CDR3 protein. The sample shows 750,000 to 850,000 distinct CDR3 sequences, roughly 25% of them seen only once. These data were also reused for a study on T cells of mothers and their children.

Sequencing was performed on blood. The TCR originated in a boy aged 5 to 17 in good health. J is TRBJ2-1 and V is TRBV18; D unclear. The CDR3 reads CASSHQDGNEQFF. In nucleotides, the CDR3 is TGTGCCAGCTCGCACCAAGATGGCAATGAGCAGTTCTTC.